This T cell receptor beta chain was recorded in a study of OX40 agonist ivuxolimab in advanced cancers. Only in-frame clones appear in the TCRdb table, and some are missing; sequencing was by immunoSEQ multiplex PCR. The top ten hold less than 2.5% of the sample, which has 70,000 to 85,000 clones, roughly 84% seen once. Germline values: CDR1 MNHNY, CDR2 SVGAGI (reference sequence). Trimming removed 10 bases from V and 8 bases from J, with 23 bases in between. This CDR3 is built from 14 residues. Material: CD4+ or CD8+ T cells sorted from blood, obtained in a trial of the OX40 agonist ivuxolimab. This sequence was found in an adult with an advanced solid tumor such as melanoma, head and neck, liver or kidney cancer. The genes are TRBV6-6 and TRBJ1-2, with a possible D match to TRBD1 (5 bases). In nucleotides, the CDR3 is TGTGCCACCGGGGGGAGACAGCCCACTGGGGGCTACACCTTC. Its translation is CATGGRQPTGGYTF.